These 20 T cell receptor beta chains came from one sample sequenced in a study of shared clonotypes between healthy human individuals. Sequencing used immunoSEQ multiplex PCR; TCRdb keeps in-frame clones, though not all of them. Here the sample spans some 2,000,000 clones, roughly 95% being singletons. The specimen was naive CD4+ T cells sorted from blood. Documented subset: CD45RA+ positively selected. These receptors originate from a man younger than 30 in good health.

The chain joins TRBV27 to TRBJ1-4; 7 bases agree with TRBD1. Trimming at V came to 8 bases and at J to 3 bases, leaving 12 bases not matched to a gene. CDR3 length: 16 residues. Germline V gene lookup returns CDR1 MNHEY and CDR2 SMNVEV (reference sequence). DNA for the CDR3: TGTGCCAGCTCGGTCCATGGGACAGTGGCTAATGAAAAACTGTTTTTT. Residues: CASSVHGTVANEKLFF.

In this sample, this clone turned up once. The V call is TRBV28, the J call TRBJ2-5, with a weak D call TRBD2 (5 bases). Per germline, CDR1 MDHEN and CDR2 SYDVKM. V lost 3 bases and J lost 5, with 13 bases in between. The CDR3 is made up of 14 amino acids. CDR3 in DNA: TGTGCCAGCAGTTTTGGTTCGGGGTGGGAGACCCAGTACTTC. Protein: CASSFGSGWETQYF. The whole variable domain, remainder taken from reference TRBV28 and TRBJ2-5, is DVKVTQSSRYLVKRTGEKVFLECVQDMDHENMFWYRQDPGLGLRLIYFSYDVKMKEKGDIPEGYSVSREKKERFSLILESASTNQTSMYLCASSFGSGWETQYFGPGTRLLVL.

The J gene is TRBJ1-1, the V gene TRBV7-6, with a weak D call TRBD1 (5 bases). This CDR3 has 14 residues. Trimming took off 7 bases at V and 1 base at J, with 13 bases between the two ends. Germline V gives CDR1 SGHVS, CDR2 FNYEAQ. Written as DNA, the CDR3 is TGTGCCAGCACCCAAGGGACGGCGAACACTGAAGCTTTCTTT. Protein product: CASTQGTANTEAFF.

This rearrangement joins TRBV5-1 to TRBJ2-5; D tentatively reads TRBD1 or TRBD2 (6 bases each). The CDR3 sequence is 15 residues long. Trimming removed 0 bases from V and 4 bases from J, with 13 bases in between. From germline, CDR1 is SGHRS and CDR2 YFSETQ. CDR3 bases: TGCGCCAGCAGCTTGGAGGGCAGGGGAGGAGAGACCCAGTACTTC. This codes for CASSLEGRGGETQYF.

The chain employs TRBV2 and TRBJ1-6, with TRBD1 as a possible D gene (5 bases). Per the germline V gene, CDR1 is SNHLY and CDR2 is FYNNEI. Trimming took 6 bases from V and 10 from J, leaving 19 bases between them. CDR3 length: 15 residues. CDR3 in DNA: TGTGCCAGCAGCGAACAGGAAGGGGCCAGCTCACCCCTCCACTTT. Translated, it gives CASSEQEGASSPLHF.

V and J are TRBV9 and TRBJ2-3; TRBD2 agrees at 8 bases. The CDR3 has 16 residues. J gave up 6 bases and V 3 bases, and 12 bases lay outside the gene matches. The V gene's germline CDR1 is SGDLS and CDR2 YYNGEE. As DNA, the CDR3 is TGTGCCAGCAGCGCCACCCGGGAGGGAACCGGGGATACGCAGTATTTT. Encoded protein: CASSATREGTGDTQYF.

This clone was found once. The V gene is TRBV30, the J gene TRBJ1-1; no reliable D call. The V end was cut by 7 bases, the J end by 0 bases, with 12 bases between. Germline V lookup: CDR1 GTSNPN, CDR2 SVGIG (reference sequence). CDR3 length: 13 residues. CDR3 sequence (DNA): TGTGCCTTAGCTCGGACGGTGAACACTGAAGCTTTCTTT. It encodes CALARTVNTEAFF.

The chain is built from TRBV20-1 and TRBJ1-2; TRBD1 is a possible D gene (5 bases). The CDR3 loop spans 11 amino acids. Germline CDR1 and CDR2: DFQATT and SNEGSKA (reference sequence). V lost 6 bases and J 8 bases, leaving 13 bases between the germline ends. CDR3 DNA: TGCAGTGCCGATCCGGGGCTGGGCTACACCTTC. This codes for CSADPGLGYTF.

The chain recombines TRBV11-2 with TRBJ2-1, with D possibly TRBD2 on 7 matching bases. The V and J ends lost 0 bases and 7 bases respectively, with 13 bases between them. The CDR3 is 15 residues long. Germline V gene sequence: CDR1 SGHAT, CDR2 FQNNGV. CDR3 loop: CASSLEGGRENEQFF. CDR3 nucleotides: TGTGCCAGCAGCTTAGAGGGGGGGCGTGAAAATGAGCAGTTCTTC. Complete variable domain (other parts from reference TRBV11-2 and TRBJ2-1): EAGVAQSPRYKIIEKRQSVAFWCNPISGHATLYWYQQILGQGPKLLIQFQNNGVVDDSQLPKDRFSAERLKGVDSTLKIQPAKLEDSAVYLCASSLEGGRENEQFFGPGTRLTVL.

This rearrangement joins TRBV19 to TRBJ2-7; 8 nucleotides agree with TRBD1. The CDR3 contains 14 residues. Germline CDR1 and CDR2: LNHDA and SQIVND (reference sequence). The J segment lost 2 bases and the V segment lost 7 bases, leaving 7 bases of the junction unmatched. This chain's CDR3 is CASKPQGGTYEQYF. For the CDR3, the DNA is TGTGCCAGTAAGCCACAGGGGGGAACCTACGAGCAGTACTTC.

To note about this clone: The junction shows a germline mismatch at one end, possibly a read error. The V and J genes are TRBV7-7 and TRBJ2-5; the D call may be TRBD1 or TRBD2 (5 bases each). Germline lookup yields CDR1 SSHAT and CDR2 FNYEAQ (reference sequence). This CDR3 is built from 14 residues. The CDR3 region is CASSLTGTEETQYF. The DNA of the CDR3 is TGTGCTAGCAGCCTTACCGGGACGGAAGAGACCCAGTACTTC.

The V and J genes are TRBV7-2 and TRBJ2-4; TRBD1 agrees at 11 bases. Germline CDR1 is SGHTA and CDR2 is FQGNSA. The CDR3 totals 22 residues. The ends lost 0 bases at V and 0 bases at J; junction bases unmatched: 16. The CDR3 nucleotides are TGTGCCAGCAGCTTAGCCTGGACAGGGGGCTTAGGTGGAGCCTTAGCCAAAAACATTCAGTACTTC. Translating it yields CASSLAWTGGLGGALAKNIQYF.

In this sample, this clone turned up once. The rearrangement uses TRBV27 and TRBJ1-5; a weak D match, TRBD1 (5 bases). V lost 6 bases to trimming and J lost 6 bases, with 15 bases between them. The CDR3 loop spans 14 amino acids. Germline lookup yields CDR1 MNHEY and CDR2 SMNVEV (reference sequence). The CDR3, as DNA: TGTGCCAGCAGGCCGCAGGGAGAAGGTCAGCCCCAGCATTTT. This gives the protein CASRPQGEGQPQHF.

J is TRBJ1-5 and V is TRBV18, with D possibly TRBD1 on 5 matching bases. V lost 2 bases to trimming and J lost 0 bases, with 11 bases between them. The germline gives CDR1 KGHSH, CDR2 LQKENI. The length of the CDR3 is 16 residues. The CDR3 reads CASSPRRDYSNQPQHF. CDR3 nucleotides: TGTGCCAGCTCACCAAGGAGGGACTATAGCAATCAGCCCCAGCATTTT.

The chain combines TRBV18 with TRBJ2-1; 8 bases are a match to TRBD2. Germline assignment: CDR1 KGHSH and CDR2 LQKENI. V was pared by 0 bases and J by 0 bases, with 7 bases of the junction left unmatched. This CDR3 has 18 amino acids. This CDR3 is CASSPPGASGYSYNEQFF. DNA of the CDR3: TGTGCCAGCTCACCACCGGGGGCTAGCGGGTACTCCTACAATGAGCAGTTCTTC. Using reference TRBV18 and TRBJ2-1 for the parts outside the CDR3, the full variable domain is NAGVMQNPRHLVRRRGQEARLRCSPMKGHSHVYWYRQLPEEGLKFMVYLQKENIIDESGMPKERFSAEFPKEGPSILRIQQVVRGDSAAYFCASSPPGASGYSYNEQFFGPGTRLTVL.

CDR3 region: CASSRTGGNTGELFF. CDR3 in DNA: TGTGCCAGCAGCCGGACAGGGGGGAACACCGGGGAGCTGTTTTTT. V is TRBV5-6 and J is TRBJ2-2; 10 bases agree with TRBD1. V lost 4 bases and J lost 1; bases outside the gene matches: 1. This CDR3 is 15 amino acids long. CDR1 is SGHDT, CDR2 YYEEEE, per germline.

This clone occurred once. This chain links TRBV30 with TRBJ1-2; D is unclear. Trimming shortened V by 5 bases and J by 2 bases, and 15 bases separated the two germline ends. In germline, CDR1 is GTSNPN, CDR2 SVGIG (reference sequence). This CDR3 has 14 amino acids. This chain's CDR3 is CAWGGNPVNYGYTF. DNA for the CDR3: TGTGCCTGGGGTGGTAATCCGGTGAACTATGGCTACACCTTC.

Worth noting for this clone: Different DNA sequences within this sample yield the same CDR3. The chain joins TRBV7-9 to TRBJ2-5, with D possibly matching TRBD2 (6 bases). This CDR3 spans 14 amino acids. V was cut by 0 bases and J by 2 bases, with 7 bases left in between. Germline V gene data show CDR1 as SEHNR and CDR2 as FQNEAQ (reference sequence). The DNA for the CDR3 is TGTGCCAGCAGCTTAGCGGAGGGGCAAGAGACCCAGTACTTC. Protein product: CASSLAEGQETQYF.

The count of this clone is one. Other DNA sequences from this sample encode an identical CDR3 as well. The rearrangement links TRBV5-1 to TRBJ2-2; D gene ambiguous. Germline values: CDR1 SGHRS, CDR2 YFSETQ. The V end was cut by 2 bases, the J end by 1 base, with 6 bases between. The CDR3 sequence is 14 residues long. The CDR3: CASSFAGNTGELFF. The DNA for the CDR3 is TGCGCCAGCAGCTTTGCAGGGAACACCGGGGAGCTGTTTTTT.

V and J are TRBV21-1 and TRBJ2-7. TRBV21-1 is a documented pseudogene. The CDR3 is 13 amino acids. The CDR3 sequence: CASSHQGPYEQYF. CDR3 nucleotide sequence: TGTGCCAGCAGTCACCAGGGACCGTACGAGCAGTACTTC.